A single sample gave rise to the 10 T cell receptor beta chains below, sequenced in a study of identical twins. TCRdb reprocessed the 5' RACE reads with MiXCR, giving one entry per CDR3 protein. The table records 450,000 to 650,000 distinct CDR3 sequences, 9.5% to 10% of them present only once. The same sample was also used in a study of yellow fever vaccine responses in identical twins.

Material for sequencing was PBMCs. The source of these receptors is a woman in her late teens or twenties in good health.

This clonotype was observed a few times. This chain links TRBV11-1 with TRBJ2-5; 10 bases line up with TRBD2. The V gene's germline CDR1 is SGHAT and CDR2 FQDESV (reference sequence). V was pared by 3 bases and J by 1 base, with 11 bases of the junction left unmatched. The CDR3 extends over 18 amino acids. The CDR3 loop is CASSFPLAGVWGQETQYF. In nucleotides, the CDR3 is TGTGCCAGCAGCTTTCCCCTAGCGGGAGTCTGGGGCCAAGAGACCCAGTACTTC.

This clonotype was seen once. V usage is TRBV4-2 and J usage is TRBJ2-7; unclear D gene. Germline V gene data show CDR1 as LGHNA and CDR2 as YNFKEQ. The CDR3 spans 18 residues. V lost 10 bases, J lost 3 bases, and 31 bases lay in between. The CDR3 is CAMGPGLRSADLNYEQYF. CDR3 nucleotides: TGTGCCATGGGCCCCGGGCTCCGCAGCGCCGACCTTAACTACGAGCAGTACTTC.

The chain recombines TRBV12-3 or TRBV12-4 with TRBJ1-2, with TRBD1 identical over 8 bases. Unmatched junction bases numbered 11, after V lost 1 base and J lost 4 bases. CDR3 size: 17 residues. Written as DNA, the CDR3 is TGTGCCAGCAGTTTAGGGGGCGGGACAGGTCGCGCCTATGGCTACACCTTC. Protein product: CASSLGGGTGRAYGYTF.

This clonotype showed up just a few times. The gene calls are TRBV11-2 and TRBJ2-6; 8 bases align to TRBD1. V lost 5 bases to trimming and J lost 2 bases; unmatched junction nucleotides: 8. This CDR3 contains 17 residues. Germline loops: CDR1 SGHAT, CDR2 FQNNGV. DNA for the CDR3: TGTGCCAGCAGCCCATCGTTCAGGGGGCCTGGGGCCAACGTCCTGACTTTC. Translating gives CASSPSFRGPGANVLTF.

CDR3 DNA sequence: TGTGCCAGCAGCTTAGATGCTAGCGGGGGACGTTCCAATGAGCAGTTCTTC. Amino acids: CASSLDASGGRSNEQFF. The rearrangement links TRBV11-3 to TRBJ2-1; 10 positions match TRBD2. CDR1 is SGHNT and CDR2 is YENEEA in the germline V gene. V dropped 0 bases and J dropped 6; count of bases not matched to a gene: 8. The CDR3 contains 17 residues.

The DNA for the CDR3 is TGCAGCGTTGGTACTAGCCGTAGAGGACGAGGCTACACCTTC. Translated: CSVGTSRRGRGYTF. This rearrangement joins TRBV29-1 to TRBJ1-2; D unresolved. CDR3 length: 14 amino acids. Trimming left V 4 bases short and J 8 bases short, with 20 bases between. The germline gives CDR1 SQVTM, CDR2 ANQGSEA.

This clonotype was counted only a few times. This chain links TRBV5-1 with TRBJ2-2, with no clear D. CDR3 size: 15 residues. Per the germline V gene, CDR1 is SGHRS and CDR2 is YFSETQ. This chain's CDR3 is CNSSFGVSDTGELFF. The DNA of the CDR3 is TGCAACAGCAGCTTTGGCGTCTCGGACACCGGGGAGCTGTTTTTT.

This clonotype was picked up many times. The chain joins TRBV20-1 to TRBJ2-5; 9 bases match TRBD2. The germline gives CDR1 DFQATT, CDR2 SNEGSKA (reference sequence). J lost 7 bases, V lost 6 bases, and 12 bases had no gene match. CDR3 length: 14 residues. The CDR3 sequence: CSARDGGGATTQYF. CDR3 sequence (DNA): TGCAGTGCACGGGACGGCGGGGGGGCAACGACCCAGTACTTC.

This clonotype has a count of ten or more. The rearrangement joins TRBV10-3 to TRBJ2-1; the match to TRBD2 covers 12 bases. The junction had 5 bases not matched to a gene; V was cut back by 0 bases and J by 8 bases. This CDR3 comprises 16 residues. Germline CDR1 is ENHRY and CDR2 is SYGVKD. The DNA of the CDR3 is TGTGCCATCAGTGAGTCGGCTAGCGGGAGGGCCCATGAGCAGTTCTTC. Its protein product is CAISESASGRAHEQFF.

The rearrangement links TRBV6-1 to TRBJ2-7, with D tentatively TRBD1 or TRBD2 (6 bases each). The germline V and J ends were trimmed by 6 bases and 2 bases, with 20 bases remaining between them. Germline CDR1 and CDR2: MNHNS and SASEGT. The CDR3 contains 16 residues. The CDR3 DNA follows: TGTGCCAGCAGCCCAGTCGGGGGCCTTTATGCCTACGAGCAGTACTTC. Its protein is CASSPVGGLYAYEQYF.